This TCR beta chain is drawn from a study of shared clonotypes between healthy human individuals. A remark on this clone: Its specificity is not known.

Study-level results: Only blood was sampled; tissue repertoires likely differ. Since donors were few, the genetic and exposure-history diversity represented was limited.

Profiling relied on immunoSEQ multiplex PCR, and the TCRdb table lists in-frame clones only, not all of them. This table has some 500,000 clones, 60% to 80% appearing once. Tens of millions of PBMCs were counted before genomic DNA extraction. The source is a middle-aged woman in good health. Some clones in this sample may be carry-over from other donors' samples. Material for sequencing was PBMCs.

The CDR3: CASSPGLAGVGEQYF. The DNA of the CDR3 is TGTGCCAGCAGTCCGGGACTAGCGGGAGTAGGCGAGCAGTACTTC. V is TRBV27 and J is TRBJ2-7; 14 nucleotides agree with TRBD2. The CDR3 has 15 residues. The V gene end was trimmed by 5 bases and the J gene end by 6 bases; junction bases not matched to a gene: 6. Germline V CDR1 and CDR2: MNHEY, SMNVEV (reference sequence).